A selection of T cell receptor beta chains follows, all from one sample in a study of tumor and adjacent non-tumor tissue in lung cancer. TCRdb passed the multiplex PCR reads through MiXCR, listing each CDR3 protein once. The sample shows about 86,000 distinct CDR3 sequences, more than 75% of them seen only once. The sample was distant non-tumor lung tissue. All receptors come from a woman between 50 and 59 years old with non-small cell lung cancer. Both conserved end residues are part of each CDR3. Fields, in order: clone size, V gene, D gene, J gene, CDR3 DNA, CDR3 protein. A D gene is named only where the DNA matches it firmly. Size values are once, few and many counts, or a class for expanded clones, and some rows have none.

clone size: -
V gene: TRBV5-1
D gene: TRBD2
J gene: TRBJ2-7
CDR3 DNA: TGCCTCAGCAAAGGGACTACGCGGCAGTACTTC
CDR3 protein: CLSKGTTRQYF

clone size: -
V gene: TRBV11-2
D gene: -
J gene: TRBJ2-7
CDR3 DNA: TGTGCCTGCAGCCGGACTTTCCCTTCCTACGAGCAGTACTTC
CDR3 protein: CACSRTFPSYEQYF

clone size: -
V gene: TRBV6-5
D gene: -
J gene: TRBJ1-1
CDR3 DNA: TGTGCCAGCAGTATAAGGGCTCTCTTT
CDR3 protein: CASSIRALF

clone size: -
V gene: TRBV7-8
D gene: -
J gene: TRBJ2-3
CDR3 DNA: TGTGCTAGCAGCGGGTGGGTGGATCTGACAGATACGCAGTATTTT
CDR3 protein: CASSGWVDLTDTQYF

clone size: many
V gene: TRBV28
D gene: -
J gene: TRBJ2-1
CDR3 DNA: TGTGCCAGCAGCTCCCTTTTGCCGATCTCCTACAATGAGCAGTTCTTC
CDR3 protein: CASSSLLPISYNEQFF

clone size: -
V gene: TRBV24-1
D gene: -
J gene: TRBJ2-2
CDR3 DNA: TGTACCACCAGTGATTTGCCCCCGGCGAACACCGGGGAACTGTTTTTT
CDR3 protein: CTTSDLPPANTGELFF

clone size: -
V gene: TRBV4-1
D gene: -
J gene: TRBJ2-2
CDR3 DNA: TGCGCCAGCAGCCAAGTCGTAGGGCTACAGGCCGGGGAGCTGCTTTTT
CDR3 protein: CASSQVVGLQAGELLF

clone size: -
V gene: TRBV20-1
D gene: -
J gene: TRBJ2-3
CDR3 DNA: TGCAGTGCTCGTTACCTCACGGATAAGCAGTATTTT
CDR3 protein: CSARYLTDKQYF

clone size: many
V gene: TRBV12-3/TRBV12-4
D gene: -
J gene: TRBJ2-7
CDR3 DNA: TGTGCCAGCAGCCCCTATGGCGCGGCCTCCTACGAGCAGTACTTC
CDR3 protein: CASSPYGAASYEQYF

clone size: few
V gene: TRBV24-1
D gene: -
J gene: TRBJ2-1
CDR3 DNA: TGTGCCACCAGTGACTACAGTGAGCAGTTCTTC
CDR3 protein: CATSDYSEQFF

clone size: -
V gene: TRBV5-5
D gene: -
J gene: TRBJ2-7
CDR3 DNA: TGTGCCAGCAGGTTCTCCATTTTTGACAGAGCCTACAAGCAGTGCTTC
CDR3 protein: CASRFSIFDRAYKQCF

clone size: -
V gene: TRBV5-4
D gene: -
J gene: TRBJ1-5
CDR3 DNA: TGTGCCAGCAGCTGGGGAGGGGTCGGGAGCAATCAGCCCCAGCGTTTT
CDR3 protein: CASSWGGVGSNQPQRF

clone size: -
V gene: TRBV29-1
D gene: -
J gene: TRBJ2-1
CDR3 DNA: TGCAACGCCTCGAGCGGAAGGGCCGGGAATGAGCAGTTCTTC
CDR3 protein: CNASSGRAGNEQFF

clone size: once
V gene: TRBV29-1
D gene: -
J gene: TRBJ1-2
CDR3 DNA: TGCAGCGTTGAGCCCCTCGCGGGAAAATTGGAGAAAGGATGGGGCTACACCTTC
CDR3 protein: CSVEPLAGKLEKGWGYTF

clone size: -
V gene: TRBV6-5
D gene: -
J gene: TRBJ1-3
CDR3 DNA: TGTGCCAGCAGATCGTCCGGATACACCATATATTTT
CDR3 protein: CASRSSGYTIYF

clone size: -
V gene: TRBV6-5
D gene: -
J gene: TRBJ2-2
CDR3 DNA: TGTGCCAGCGGTTATGAGGGACCGCATATCCGCGGGGAGCTGTTTTTT
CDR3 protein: CASGYEGPHIRGELFF

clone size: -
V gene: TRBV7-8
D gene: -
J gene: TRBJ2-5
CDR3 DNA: TGTGCCAGCAGCTTAATATTGGGACTGATAGGACCACAAGAGACTCAGAACTTC
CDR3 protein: CASSLILGLIGPQETQNF

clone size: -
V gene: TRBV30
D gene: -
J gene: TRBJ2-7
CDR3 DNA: TGTGCCTGGAGTGTGTCCAACTCCTACGAGCAATACTTC
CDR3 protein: CAWSVSNSYEQYF

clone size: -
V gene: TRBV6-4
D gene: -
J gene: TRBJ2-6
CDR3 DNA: TGTGCCAGCAGTGACTCACCATCTGGGGCCAGCGTCCTGACTTTC
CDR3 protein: CASSDSPSGASVLTF

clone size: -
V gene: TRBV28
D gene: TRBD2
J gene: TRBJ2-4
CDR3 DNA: TGTGCCACGGGACTAGCGGGAGAGCTAACCAAAAACATTCGGTACTTC
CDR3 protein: CATGLAGELTKNIRYF

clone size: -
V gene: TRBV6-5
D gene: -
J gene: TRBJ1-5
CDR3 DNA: TGTGTCAGCAATGTGCGAGGCCAAGATAGCAATCAGCCCCAGCATTTT
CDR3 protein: CVSNVRGQDSNQPQHF

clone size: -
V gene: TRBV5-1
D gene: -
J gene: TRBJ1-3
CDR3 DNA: TGCGCCAGCAGCCCGCTGGGAGATGGTGGAAACACCATATATTTC
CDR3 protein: CASSPLGDGGNTIYF

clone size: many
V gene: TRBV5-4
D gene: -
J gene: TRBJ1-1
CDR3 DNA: TGTGCCAGCAGCTCCGGGGGCGCCTGGGACACTGAAGCTTTCTTT
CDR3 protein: CASSSGGAWDTEAFF

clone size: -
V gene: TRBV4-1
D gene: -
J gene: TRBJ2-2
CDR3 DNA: TGCGCCAGCACCTACACTATGGCCACCGGGGATCTGTTTTTT
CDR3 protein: CASTYTMATGDLFF

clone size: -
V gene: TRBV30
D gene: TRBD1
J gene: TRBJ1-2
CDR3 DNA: TGTGCCTGGACCAGGGGGCTCAGAGCTAGCTATGGCTACACCTTC
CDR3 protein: CAWTRGLRASYGYTF

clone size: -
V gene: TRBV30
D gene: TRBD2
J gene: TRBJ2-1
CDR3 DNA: TGTGCCTGGAGCGTGGGACTAGCGGGCTACAATGAGCAGTTCTTT
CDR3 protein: CAWSVGLAGYNEQFF

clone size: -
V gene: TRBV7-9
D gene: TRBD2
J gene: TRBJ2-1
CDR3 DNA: TGTGCCAGCAGCTTAGGGGGGGGGTTGGAGTTCTTC
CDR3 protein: CASSLGGGLEFF

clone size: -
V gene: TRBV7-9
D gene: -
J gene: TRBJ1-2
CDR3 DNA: TGTGCCAGCGGCTTAGTTGGGTCTGACTATGGCTACATCTTC
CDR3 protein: CASGLVGSDYGYIF

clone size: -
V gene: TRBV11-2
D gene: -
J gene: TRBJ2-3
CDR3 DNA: TGTGCCAGCAGCTTAGGGGTCCTAGCTAACACAAATACGCAGTATTTT
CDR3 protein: CASSLGVLANTNTQYF

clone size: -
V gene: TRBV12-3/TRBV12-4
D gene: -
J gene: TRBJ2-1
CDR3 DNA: TGTGCCAGCAGTTCCCCGGGATGTGGATCTAATGAGCACTTCTTC
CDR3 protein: CASSSPGCGSNEHFF

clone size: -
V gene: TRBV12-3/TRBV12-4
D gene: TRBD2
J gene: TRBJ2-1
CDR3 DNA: TGTGCCAGCAGTTCCCCGGGAGGGTCATCTAATGAGCAGTTCTTC
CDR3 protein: CASSSPGGSSNEQFF

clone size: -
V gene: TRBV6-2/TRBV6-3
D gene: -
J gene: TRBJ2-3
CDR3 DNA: TGTGCCAACAGTCTAGCGCTCCCTGGCACAGATACGCAGTATTTT
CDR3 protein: CANSLALPGTDTQYF

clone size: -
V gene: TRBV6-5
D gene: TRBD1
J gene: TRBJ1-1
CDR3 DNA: TGTGCGGCGCAGACAGGGACGAACACTGGAGCTTTCTTT
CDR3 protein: CAAQTGTNTGAFF

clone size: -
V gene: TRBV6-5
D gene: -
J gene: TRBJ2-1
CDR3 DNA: TGTGGCAGCGGGGAAACAGGGAGCTCCTACATTGAGAAGTTCTTC
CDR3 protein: CGSGETGSSYIEKFF

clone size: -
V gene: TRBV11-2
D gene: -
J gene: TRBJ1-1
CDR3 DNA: TGTGCCAGCGGCTTAAAATGGGGCAGTGAAGCTATCTTT
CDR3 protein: CASGLKWGSEAIF

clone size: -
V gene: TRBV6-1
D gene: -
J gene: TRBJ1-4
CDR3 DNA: TGTGCCAGCAGTCAGGAGGGCTTGGCGGGCACAACCAATGAAAAACTGTTTTTT
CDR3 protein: CASSQEGLAGTTNEKLFF

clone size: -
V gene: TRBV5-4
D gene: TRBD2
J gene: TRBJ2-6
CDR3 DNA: TGTGCCAGCAGCAGTGCGGGACTAGCGGGACTTGGGGCCAACGTCTTGACTTTC
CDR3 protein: CASSSAGLAGLGANVLTF

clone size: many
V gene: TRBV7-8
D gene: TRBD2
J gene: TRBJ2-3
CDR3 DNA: TGTGCCAGCAGCCATGGACAGGGTGGGACTAGCGGGGGAGATACGCAGTATTTT
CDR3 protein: CASSHGQGGTSGGDTQYF

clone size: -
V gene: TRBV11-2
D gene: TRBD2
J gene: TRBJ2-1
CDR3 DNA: TGTGCCAGCAGCTTACGGGCTACTAGCGGGAGGGCCGGCGAACAGTTCTTC
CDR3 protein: CASSLRATSGRAGEQFF

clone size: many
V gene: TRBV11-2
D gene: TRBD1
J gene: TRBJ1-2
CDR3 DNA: TGTGCCAGCAGCTTAGAAGGGACAGTCTATGGCTACACCTTC
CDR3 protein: CASSLEGTVYGYTF

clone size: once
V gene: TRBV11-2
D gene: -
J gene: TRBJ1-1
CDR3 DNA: TGTGCCAGCAGCTTAGAGTCGGGGACGAACATTGAAGCTTTCTTT
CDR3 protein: CASSLESGTNIEAFF

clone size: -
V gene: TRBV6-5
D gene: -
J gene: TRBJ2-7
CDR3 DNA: TGTGCCAGCGGTATCCGTGGCGTTGCGCGGGGCTACTACGAGCAGTACTTC
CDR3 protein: CASGIRGVARGYYEQYF

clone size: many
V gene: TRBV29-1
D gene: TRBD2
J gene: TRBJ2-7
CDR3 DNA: TGCAGCGTTCGCCTAGCGGGAGCGGGGAGGGGCTCCTACGAGCAGTACTTC
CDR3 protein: CSVRLAGAGRGSYEQYF

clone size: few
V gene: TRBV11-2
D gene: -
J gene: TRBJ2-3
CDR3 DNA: TGTGCCAGCAGCTTAGATGTTGCGGGATATGTAAGCGGCACAGATACGCAGTATTTT
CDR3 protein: CASSLDVAGYVSGTDTQYF

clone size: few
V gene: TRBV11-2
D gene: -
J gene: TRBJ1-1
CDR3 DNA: TGTGCCAGCAGTTTGTTAATGCTGGGAACTGAAGCTCTCTTT
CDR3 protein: CASSLLMLGTEALF

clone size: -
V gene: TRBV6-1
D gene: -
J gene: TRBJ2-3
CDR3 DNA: TGTGCCGTCAGTCAAATGGGGGATACGCAGTATTTT
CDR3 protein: CAVSQMGDTQYF

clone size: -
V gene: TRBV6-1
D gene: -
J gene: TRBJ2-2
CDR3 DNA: TGTGGCAGCAGCGCCCGGGCGCAGGGAGGTAGTGCCAGGGAGTTGTTTTTT
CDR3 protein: CGSSARAQGGSARELFF

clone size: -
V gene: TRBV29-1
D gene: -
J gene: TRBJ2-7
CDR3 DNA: TGCAGTGTCTCTAGCTGGATCTTTGCCGAGCAGTACTTC
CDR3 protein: CSVSSWIFAEQYF

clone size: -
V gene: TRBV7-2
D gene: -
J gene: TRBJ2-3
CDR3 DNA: TGTGCCAGCAGCTTAATGACGGCGGTGGATACGCAGTATTTT
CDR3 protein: CASSLMTAVDTQYF

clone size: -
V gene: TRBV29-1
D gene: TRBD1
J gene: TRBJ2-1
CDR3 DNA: TGCTGCCTTGGGACAGGGGACCACAATGAGCAGTTCTTC
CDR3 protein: CCLGTGDHNEQFF

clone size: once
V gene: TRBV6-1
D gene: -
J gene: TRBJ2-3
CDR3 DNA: TGTGCCAGCAGCAGGGTCTTCACAGGTACGCAGTATTTT
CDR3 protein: CASSRVFTGTQYF

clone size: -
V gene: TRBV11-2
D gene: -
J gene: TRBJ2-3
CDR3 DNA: TGTGCCAGCAGCTTAGGGGTCCTAACTAACAGAGGTACGCAGTATTTT
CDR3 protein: CASSLGVLTNRGTQYF

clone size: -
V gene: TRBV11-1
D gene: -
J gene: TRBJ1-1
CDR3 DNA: TGTGCCAGCGGCTTGGACAGCAACACTGAGGTTTTCTTT
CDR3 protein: CASGLDSNTEVFF

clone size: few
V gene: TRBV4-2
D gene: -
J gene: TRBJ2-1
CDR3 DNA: TGTCCCAGCAGCCAAGGGGGTGAGCAGTTCTTC
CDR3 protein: CPSSQGGEQFF

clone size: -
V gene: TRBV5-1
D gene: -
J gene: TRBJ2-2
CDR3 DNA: TGCGCCAGCAGCTTGGTTCCCATGGAGGGGGCGAACACCGGGGATCTGTCTTTT
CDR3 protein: CASSLVPMEGANTGDLSF

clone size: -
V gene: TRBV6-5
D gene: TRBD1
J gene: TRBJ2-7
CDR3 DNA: TGTGCCACCACCCGACAGGGTTTCACCTATGAGCAGTACTTC
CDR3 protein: CATTRQGFTYEQYF

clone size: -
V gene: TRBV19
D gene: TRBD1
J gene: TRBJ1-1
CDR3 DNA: TGTGCCAGTAGTAGCCTGGGACAGACGGACACTGAAGCTTTCTTT
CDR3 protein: CASSSLGQTDTEAFF

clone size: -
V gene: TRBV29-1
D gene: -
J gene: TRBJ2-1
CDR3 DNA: TGCAGCGTTGAATGCAAGGGCTCCTACAATGAACAGTTCTTC
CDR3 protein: CSVECKGSYNEQFF

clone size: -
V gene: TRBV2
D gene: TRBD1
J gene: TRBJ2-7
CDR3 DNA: TGTGCCAGCAGCCCGACAGGGGAACAGTCCTACGAGCAGTACTTC
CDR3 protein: CASSPTGEQSYEQYF

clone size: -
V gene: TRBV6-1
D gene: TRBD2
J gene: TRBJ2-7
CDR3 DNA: TGTACCAACAGTATAATAGCGGGAGCGGACTACGAGCAGTACTTC
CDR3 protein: CTNSIIAGADYEQYF